Listed below are T cell receptor beta chains from one sample, sequenced in a study of blood T cell repertoires in COVID-19. Data came from immunoSEQ multiplex PCR; TCRdb stores just in-frame clones and leaves some out. The top ten hold 8% to 10% of the sample, which has under 200,000 clones, 80% to 90% seen once. The material sequenced was peripheral blood. All receptors come from a man aged 55-75 years with acute or convalescent COVID-19. Both conserved end residues are part of each CDR3. D genes are given only for firm matches. Rows give clone size only sometimes, using once, few, many, or a class for an expanded clone.

J	V	D	size	DNA	CDR3
TRBJ2-5	TRBV5-4	TRBD2	NA	TGTGCCAGCAGCTTGGGGCTAGCGGGGGGGGAGACCCAGTACTTC	CASSLGLAGGETQYF
TRBJ2-3	TRBV14	NA	NA	TGTGCCAGCAGCCAAGATGAAGCGGAAGATACTAGCACAGATACGCAGTATTTT	CASSQDEAEDTSTDTQYF
TRBJ1-6	TRBV11-3	NA	NA	TGTGCCAGCAGCTACGACGGGAATTCACCCCTCCACTTT	CASSYDGNSPLHF
TRBJ1-2	TRBV9	NA	NA	TGTGCCAGCAGCGTAGCTTGGACAGAAGCTAACTATGGCTACACCTTC	CASSVAWTEANYGYTF
TRBJ2-1	TRBV27	TRBD1	NA	TGTGCCAGCAGTCCGGGACAGACCGATTTCAATGAGCAGTTCTTC	CASSPGQTDFNEQFF
TRBJ2-5	TRBV7-8	NA	NA	TGTGCCAGCAGCTTAGCGTGGCAGGGGATGGGGGAGACCCAGTACTTC	CASSLAWQGMGETQYF
TRBJ1-4	TRBV4-1	NA	NA	TGCGCCAGCAGCCAATTTGAGGGCCTCCCCCTCGCAACTAATGAAAAACTGTTTTTT	CASSQFEGLPLATNEKLFF
TRBJ1-1	TRBV5-1	NA	NA	TGCGCCAGCAGCCCGGGGGGAGCAGGAAACACTGAAGCTTTCTTT	CASSPGGAGNTEAFF
TRBJ1-6	TRBV2	TRBD1	NA	TGTGCCAGCAGTTACAGGGGGCCAGGGTCACCCCTCCACTTT	CASSYRGPGSPLHF
TRBJ2-1	TRBV15	TRBD1	NA	TGTGCCACCAGCAGAGAAGACAGGGCATATGAGCAGTTCTTC	CATSREDRAYEQFF
TRBJ2-5	TRBV2	NA	once	TGTGCCAGCAGTGGGCAACAAGAGACCCAGTACTTC	CASSGQQETQYF
TRBJ2-7	TRBV11-2	TRBD2	once	TGTGCCAGCAGAGAGGGACTAGCGCCTACCTACGAGCAGTACTTC	CASREGLAPTYEQYF
TRBJ1-5	TRBV19	TRBD1	NA	TGTGCCAGTATGGACAGGGGGTGGCAGCAGCCCCAGCATTTT	CASMDRGWQQPQHF